This T cell receptor (beta chain) was sequenced during a study of blood T cell repertoires in COVID-19. Study at large: COVID-19 samples, acute and convalescent, were from the United States, Italy and Spain. T cells, B-cell-depleted T cells, or PBMCs supplied cDNA or gDNA.

V lost 5 bases and J lost 9, with 18 bases in between. The CDR3 length is 15 residues. Looked up from germline, CDR1 is SGHDT and CDR2 is YYEEEE. As processed by the authors: Amplification from reference gene primers served as the basis for estimated nucleated cell counts. The assay was immunoSEQ multiplex PCR, and TCRdb's table has in-frame clones only and misses some. Clonal size and the V and J genes are those of that table, whereas D and trimming came from the DNA. The repertoire has under 200,000 clones, roughly four fifths of them found once; the top ten carry roughly 7.5%. The clonotype was recovered from a man in his forties who had recovered from COVID-19. The chain recombines TRBV5-6 with TRBJ1-6; possibly TRBD1 for D (5 bases). Sequenced sample: peripheral blood. Here the CDR3 DNA reads TGTGCCAGCAGTAGCGTTGCGGGGGTTGGTTCACCCCTCCACTTT. Translated: CASSSVAGVGSPLHF.